This T cell receptor (beta chain) was recorded in a study of identical twins. Study results and limitations: Twin pairs' shared out-of-frame alpha sequences were enriched in low generation probability. Monozygotic twins shared more out-of-frame TCR alpha than recombination models predicted.

Everyone who gave samples was a healthy Caucasian. Via MiXCR, TCRdb re-called the 5' RACE reads, giving one row per CDR3 protein. Of 1.5 million to 2 million distinct CDR3 sequences in the sample, more than 30% were seen once. Trimming pared 2 bases from V and 2 bases from J, leaving 5 bases between. The CDR3 covers 13 residues. Germline values: CDR1 KGHDR, CDR2 SFDVKD. This clonotype occurred a few times. Its target is unknown. V is TRBV24-1 and J is TRBJ1-2; D might be TRBD1 (5 bases). Sequences were obtained from cord blood. The source of this sequence is a newborn girl in good health. The CDR3, as DNA: TGTGCCACCAGTGATTCAGGGAACTATGGCTACACCTTC. Translation: CATSDSGNYGYTF.